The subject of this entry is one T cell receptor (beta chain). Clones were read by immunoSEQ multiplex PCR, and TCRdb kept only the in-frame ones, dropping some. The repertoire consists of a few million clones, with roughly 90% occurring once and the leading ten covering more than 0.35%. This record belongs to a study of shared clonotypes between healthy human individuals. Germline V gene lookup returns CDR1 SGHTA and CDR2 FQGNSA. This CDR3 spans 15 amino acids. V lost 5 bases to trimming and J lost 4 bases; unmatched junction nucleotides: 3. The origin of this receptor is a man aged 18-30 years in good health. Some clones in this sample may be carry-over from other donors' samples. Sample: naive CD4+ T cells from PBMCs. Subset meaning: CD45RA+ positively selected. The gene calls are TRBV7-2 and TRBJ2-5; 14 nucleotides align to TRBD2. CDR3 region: CASSGGLAGVETQYF. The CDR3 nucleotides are TGTGCCAGCAGCGGGGGACTAGCGGGAGTAGAGACCCAGTACTTC.